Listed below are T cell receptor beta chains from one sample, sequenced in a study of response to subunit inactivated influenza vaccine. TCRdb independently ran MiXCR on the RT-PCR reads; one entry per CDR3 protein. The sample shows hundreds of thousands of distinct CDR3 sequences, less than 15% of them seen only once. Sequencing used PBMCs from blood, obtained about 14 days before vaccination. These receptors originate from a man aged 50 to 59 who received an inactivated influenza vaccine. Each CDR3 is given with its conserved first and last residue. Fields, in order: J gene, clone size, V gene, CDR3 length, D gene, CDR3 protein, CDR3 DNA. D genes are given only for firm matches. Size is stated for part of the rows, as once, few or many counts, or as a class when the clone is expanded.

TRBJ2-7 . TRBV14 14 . CASSTGRGRGEQYF TGTGCCAGCAGCACAGGGAGGGGGCGAGGCGAGCAGTACTTC
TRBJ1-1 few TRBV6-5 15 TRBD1 CASSYKQGWNTEAFF TGTGCCAGCAGTTACAAACAGGGGTGGAACACTGAAGCTTTCTTT
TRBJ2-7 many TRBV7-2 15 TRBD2 CASSLGLAVAYEQYF TGTGCCAGCAGCTTAGGACTAGCGGTGGCCTACGAGCAGTACTTC
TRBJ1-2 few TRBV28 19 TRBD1 CASSLLPRAIIRDRGLNTF TGTGCCAGCAGTTTATTACCCCGGGCCATAATCCGGGACAGGGGGCTCAACACCTTC
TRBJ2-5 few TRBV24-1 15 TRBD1 CATGSGTGVSETQYF TGTGCCACCGGATCCGGGACAGGGGTTTCGGAGACCCAGTACTTC
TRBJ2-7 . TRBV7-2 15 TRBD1 CASSSPGRGLREQYF TGTGCCAGCAGCTCCCCCGGCAGGGGGCTGAGAGAGCAGTACTTC
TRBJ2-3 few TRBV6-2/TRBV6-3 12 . CASSYIPNTQYF TGTGCCAGCAGTTATATCCCGAATACGCAGTATTTT
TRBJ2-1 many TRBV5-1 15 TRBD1 CASSLTGTGYNEQFF TGCGCCAGCAGCTTGACCGGGACAGGGTACAATGAGCAGTTCTTC
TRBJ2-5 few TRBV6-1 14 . CASSLGPEGETQYF TGTGCCAGCAGTCTGGGCCCCGAAGGGGAGACCCAGTACTTC
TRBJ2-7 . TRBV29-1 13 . CSVGTGTTYEQYF TGCAGCGTTGGGACAGGGACTACCTACGAGCAGTACTTC
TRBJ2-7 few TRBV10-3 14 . CAISDRSGRYEQYF TGTGCCATCAGTGATAGGTCGGGGCGTTACGAGCAGTACTTC
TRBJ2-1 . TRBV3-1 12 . CASSQVNLGLIF TGTGCCAGCAGCCAAGTAAACCTGGGCCTAATCTTC
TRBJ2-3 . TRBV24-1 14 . CATSDPGSGDTQYF TGTGCCACCAGTGACCCAGGTAGTGGAGATACGCAGTATTTT
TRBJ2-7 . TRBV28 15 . CASSLSWQSSYEQYF TGTGCCAGCAGTTTATCTTGGCAGAGCTCCTACGAGCAGTACTTC
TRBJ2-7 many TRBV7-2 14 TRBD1 CASSRTGGSYEQYF TGTGCCAGCAGTCGGACAGGGGGCTCCTACGAGCAGTACTTC
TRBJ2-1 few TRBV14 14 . CASRGGHGYNEQFF TGTGCCAGCAGAGGAGGGCACGGGTACAATGAGCAGTTCTTC
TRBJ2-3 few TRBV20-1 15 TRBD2 CSARASSGIEDTQYF TGCAGTGCTAGGGCGTCTAGCGGGATCGAAGATACGCAGTATTTT
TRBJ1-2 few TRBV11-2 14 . CASSLALTGTWSTF TGTGCCAGCAGCTTAGCTCTAACCGGGACCTGGAGCACCTTC
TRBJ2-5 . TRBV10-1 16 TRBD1 CASSESGTGLQETQYF TGCGCCAGCAGTGAGTCCGGGACAGGGCTCCAAGAGACCCAGTACTTC
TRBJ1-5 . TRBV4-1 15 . CASSQDVSVSQPQHF TGCGCCAGCAGCCAAGATGTTTCAGTGAGTCAGCCCCAGCATTTT
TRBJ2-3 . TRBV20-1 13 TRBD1 CSALKTGTDTQYF TGCAGTGCACTAAAGACAGGGACAGATACGCAGTATTTT
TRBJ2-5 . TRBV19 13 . CASSTSHRGTQYF TGTGCCAGTAGTACTAGCCACCGAGGGACCCAGTACTTC
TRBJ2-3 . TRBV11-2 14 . CASSLSSATDTQYF TGTGCCAGCAGCTTATCTAGCGCCACAGATACGCAGTATTTT
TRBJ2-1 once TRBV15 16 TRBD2 CATSRGLAGGINEQFF TGTGCCACCAGCAGAGGACTAGCGGGGGGGATTAATGAGCAGTTCTTC
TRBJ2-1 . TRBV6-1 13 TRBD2 CASSRLADNEQFF TGTGCCAGCAGTCGACTAGCGGACAATGAGCAGTTCTTC
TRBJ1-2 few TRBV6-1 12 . CASDTGWYGYTF TGTGCCAGCGATACAGGGTGGTATGGCTACACCTTC
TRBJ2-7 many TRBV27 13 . CASRLQGSYEQYF TGTGCCAGCAGATTACAGGGCTCCTACGAGCAGTACTTC
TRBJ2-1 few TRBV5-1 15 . CASSRTRQSYNEQFF TGCGCCAGCAGCAGAACTAGGCAGTCCTACAATGAGCAGTTCTTC
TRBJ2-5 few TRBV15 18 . CATSRDRQGDLYQETQYF TGTGCCACCAGCAGAGACCGGCAGGGGGACTTGTACCAAGAGACCCAGTACTTC
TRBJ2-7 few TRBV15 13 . CATSRVNKYEQYF TGTGCCACCAGCAGGGTAAACAAGTACGAGCAGTACTTC
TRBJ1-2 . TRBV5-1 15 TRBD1 CASSMTGTGNYGYTF TGCGCCAGCAGCATGACCGGGACAGGCAACTATGGCTACACCTTC
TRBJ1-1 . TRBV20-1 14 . CSARGNRANTEAFF TGCAGTGCTAGGGGAAACAGGGCGAACACTGAAGCTTTCTTT
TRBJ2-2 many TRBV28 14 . CASRGQRDTGELFF TGTGCCAGCAGGGGCCAGCGAGATACCGGGGAGCTGTTTTTT
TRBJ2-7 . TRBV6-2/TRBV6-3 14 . CASSYSIVRYEQYF TGTGCCAGCAGTTATTCCATCGTTAGGTACGAGCAGTACTTC
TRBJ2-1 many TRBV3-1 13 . CASSQSGYNEQFF TGTGCCAGCAGCCAATCCGGGTACAATGAGCAGTTCTTC
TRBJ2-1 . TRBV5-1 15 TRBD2 CASRSGLGASDEQFF TGCGCCAGCAGGTCGGGACTAGGCGCTTCTGATGAGCAGTTCTTC
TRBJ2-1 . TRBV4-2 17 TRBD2 CASSQDLASGGNNEQFF TGTGCCAGCAGCCAAGATCTGGCTAGCGGGGGAAACAATGAGCAGTTCTTC
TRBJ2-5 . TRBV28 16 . CASRPPPGQLKETQYF TGTGCCAGCAGACCCCCCCCCGGACAGCTGAAAGAGACCCAGTACTTC
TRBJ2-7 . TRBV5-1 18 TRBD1 CASSLAGTGIVSTYEQYF TGCGCCAGCAGCTTGGCCGGGACAGGGATTGTGTCAACCTACGAGCAGTACTTC
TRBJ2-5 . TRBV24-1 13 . CATSWGRGETQYF TGTGCCACCTCCTGGGGGCGCGGGGAGACCCAGTACTTC
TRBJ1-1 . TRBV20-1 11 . CSAPSWGVAFF TGCAGTGCCCCATCATGGGGGGTAGCTTTCTTT
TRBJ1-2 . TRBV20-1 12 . CSAPRGAGGYTF TGCAGTGCCCCGAGGGGGGCGGGTGGCTACACCTTC
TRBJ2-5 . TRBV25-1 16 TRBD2 CASSPPGLAGQETQYF TGTGCCAGCAGTCCCCCCGGACTAGCGGGCCAAGAGACCCAGTACTTC
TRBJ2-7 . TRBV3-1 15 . CASSQSGSVNYEQYF TGTGCCAGCAGCCAATCGGGCAGTGTAAACTACGAGCAGTACTTC
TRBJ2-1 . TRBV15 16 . CATSISAGRKGNEQFF TGTGCCACCAGCATTTCGGCAGGGAGAAAGGGGAATGAGCAGTTCTTC
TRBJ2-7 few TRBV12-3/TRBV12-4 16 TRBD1 CASSLSDRELPYEQYF TGTGCCAGCAGTTTGTCGGACAGGGAACTACCCTACGAGCAGTACTTC
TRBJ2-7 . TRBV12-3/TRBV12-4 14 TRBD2 CASSFGTSFYEQYF TGTGCCAGCAGTTTCGGGACTAGTTTCTACGAGCAGTACTTC
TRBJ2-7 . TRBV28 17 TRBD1 CASSYSDRGPRRYEQYF TGTGCCAGCAGTTACTCGGACAGGGGGCCGAGAAGATACGAGCAGTACTTC
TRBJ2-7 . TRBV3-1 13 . CASSHGVSYEQYF TGTGCCAGCAGCCACGGGGTCTCCTACGAGCAGTACTTC
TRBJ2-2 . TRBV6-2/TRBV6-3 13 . CASIRDGAGELFF TGTGCCAGCATCCGAGATGGGGCCGGGGAGCTGTTTTTT
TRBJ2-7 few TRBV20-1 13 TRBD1 CSARGGQGSEQYF TGCAGTGCTAGAGGGGGACAGGGTTCAGAGCAGTACTTC
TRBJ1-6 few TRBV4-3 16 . CASSQVDIRGNSPLHF TGCGCCAGCAGCCAAGTAGATATCAGGGGAAATTCACCCCTCCACTTT